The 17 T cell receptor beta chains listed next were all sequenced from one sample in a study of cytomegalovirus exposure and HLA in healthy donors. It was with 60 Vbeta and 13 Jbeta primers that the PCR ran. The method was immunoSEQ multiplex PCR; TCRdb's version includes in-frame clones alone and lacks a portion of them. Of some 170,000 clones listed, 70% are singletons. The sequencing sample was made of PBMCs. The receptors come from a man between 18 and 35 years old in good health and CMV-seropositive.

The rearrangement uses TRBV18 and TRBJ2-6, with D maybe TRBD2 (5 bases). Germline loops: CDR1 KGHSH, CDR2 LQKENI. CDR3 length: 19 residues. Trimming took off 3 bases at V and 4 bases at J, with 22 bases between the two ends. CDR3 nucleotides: TGTGCCAGCTCACCCCGAAGATTGGGCCAGGAGGTGGGGGCCAACGTCCTGACTTTC. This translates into CASSPRRLGQEVGANVLTF.

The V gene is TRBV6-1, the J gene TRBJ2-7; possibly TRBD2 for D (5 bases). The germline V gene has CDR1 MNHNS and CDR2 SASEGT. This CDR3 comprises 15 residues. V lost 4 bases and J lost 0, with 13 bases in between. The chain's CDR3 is CASSVRGPSSYEQYV. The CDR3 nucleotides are TGTGCCAGCAGTGTGAGAGGGCCGAGCTCCTACGAGCAGTACGTC.

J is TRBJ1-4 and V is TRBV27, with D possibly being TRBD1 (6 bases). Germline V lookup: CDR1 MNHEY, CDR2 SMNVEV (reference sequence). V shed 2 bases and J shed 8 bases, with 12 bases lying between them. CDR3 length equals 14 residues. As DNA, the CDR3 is TGTGCCAGCAGTTTAATGGGGGCAGGGGAAAAACTGTTTTTT. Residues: CASSLMGAGEKLFF.

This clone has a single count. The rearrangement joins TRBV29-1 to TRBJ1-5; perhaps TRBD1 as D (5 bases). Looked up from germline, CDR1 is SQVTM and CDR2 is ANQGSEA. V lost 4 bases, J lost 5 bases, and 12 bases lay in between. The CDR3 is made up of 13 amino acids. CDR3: CSVVVGGDQPQHF. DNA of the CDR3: TGCAGCGTTGTAGTCGGGGGAGATCAGCCCCAGCATTTT.

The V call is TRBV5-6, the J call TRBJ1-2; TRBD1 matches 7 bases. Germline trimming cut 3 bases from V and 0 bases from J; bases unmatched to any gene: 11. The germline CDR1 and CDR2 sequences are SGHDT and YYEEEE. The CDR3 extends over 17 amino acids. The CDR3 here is CASSSMIDRVANYGYTF. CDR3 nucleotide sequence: TGTGCCAGCAGCTCCATGATCGACAGGGTGGCTAACTATGGCTACACCTTC.

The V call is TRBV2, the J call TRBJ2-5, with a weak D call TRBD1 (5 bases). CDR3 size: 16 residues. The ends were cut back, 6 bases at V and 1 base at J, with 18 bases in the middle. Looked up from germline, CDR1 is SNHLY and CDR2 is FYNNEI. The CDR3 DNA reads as TGTGCCAGCAGCGAGCCATTTCTTCAGGGCCAAGAGACCCAGTACTTC. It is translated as CASSEPFLQGQETQYF.

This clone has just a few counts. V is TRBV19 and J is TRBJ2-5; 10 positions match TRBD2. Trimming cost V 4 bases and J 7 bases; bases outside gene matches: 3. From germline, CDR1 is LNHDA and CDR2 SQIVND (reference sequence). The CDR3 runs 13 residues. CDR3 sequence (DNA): TGTGCCAGTAGTACTCGGACTAGCGGGACCCAGTACTTC. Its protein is CASSTRTSGTQYF.

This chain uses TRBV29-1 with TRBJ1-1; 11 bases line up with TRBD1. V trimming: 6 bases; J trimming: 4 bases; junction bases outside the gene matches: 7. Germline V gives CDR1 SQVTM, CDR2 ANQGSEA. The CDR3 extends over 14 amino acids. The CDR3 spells CSVGGTGGVTEAFF. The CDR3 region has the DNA TGCAGCGTAGGAGGGACAGGGGGTGTCACTGAAGCTTTCTTT. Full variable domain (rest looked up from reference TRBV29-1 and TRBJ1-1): SAVISQKPSRDICQRGTSLTIQCQVDSQVTMMFWYRQQPGQSLTLIATANQGSEATYESGFVIDKFPISRPNLTFSTLTVSNMSPEDSSIYLCSVGGTGGVTEAFFGQGTRLTVV.

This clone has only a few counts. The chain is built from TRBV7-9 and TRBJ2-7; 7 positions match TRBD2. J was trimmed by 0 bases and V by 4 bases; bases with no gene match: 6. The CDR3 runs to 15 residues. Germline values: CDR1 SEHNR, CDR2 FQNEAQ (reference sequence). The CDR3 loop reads CASSWGGVPSYEQYV. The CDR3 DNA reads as TGTGCCAGCAGCTGGGGGGGGGTACCCTCCTACGAGCAGTACGTC.

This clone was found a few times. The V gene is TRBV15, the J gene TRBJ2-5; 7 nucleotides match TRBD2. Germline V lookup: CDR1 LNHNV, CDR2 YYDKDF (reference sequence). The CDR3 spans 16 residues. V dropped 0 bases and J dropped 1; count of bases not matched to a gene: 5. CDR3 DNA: TGTGCCACCAGCAGAGATTGGGGACTACCCCAAGAGACCCAGTACTTC. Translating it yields CATSRDWGLPQETQYF.

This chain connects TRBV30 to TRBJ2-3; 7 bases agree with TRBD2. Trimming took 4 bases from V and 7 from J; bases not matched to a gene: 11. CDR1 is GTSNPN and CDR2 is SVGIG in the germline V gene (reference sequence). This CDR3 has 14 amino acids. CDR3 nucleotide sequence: TGTGCCTGGATACCGGCGGGAGTTACAAATACGCAGTATTTT. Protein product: CAWIPAGVTNTQYF.

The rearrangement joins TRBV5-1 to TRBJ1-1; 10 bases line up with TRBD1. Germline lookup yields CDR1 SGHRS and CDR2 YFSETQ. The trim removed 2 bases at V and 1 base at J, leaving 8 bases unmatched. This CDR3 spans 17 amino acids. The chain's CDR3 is CASSFNPDRGENTEAFF. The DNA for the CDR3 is TGCGCCAGCAGCTTTAACCCGGACAGGGGGGAGAACACTGAAGCTTTCTTT.

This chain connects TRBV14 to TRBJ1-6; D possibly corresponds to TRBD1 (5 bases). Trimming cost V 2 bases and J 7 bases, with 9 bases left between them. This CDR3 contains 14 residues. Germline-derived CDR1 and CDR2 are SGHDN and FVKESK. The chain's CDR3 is CASSQLGGNSPLHF. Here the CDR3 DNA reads TGTGCCAGCAGCCAACTGGGGGGGAATTCACCCCTCCACTTT.

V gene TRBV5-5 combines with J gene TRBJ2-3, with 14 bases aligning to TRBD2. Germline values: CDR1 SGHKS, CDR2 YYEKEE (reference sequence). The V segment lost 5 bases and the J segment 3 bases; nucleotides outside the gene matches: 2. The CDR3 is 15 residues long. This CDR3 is CASSRTSGRTDTQYF. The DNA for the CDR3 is TGTGCCAGCAGTCGGACTAGCGGGAGGACAGATACGCAGTATTTT.

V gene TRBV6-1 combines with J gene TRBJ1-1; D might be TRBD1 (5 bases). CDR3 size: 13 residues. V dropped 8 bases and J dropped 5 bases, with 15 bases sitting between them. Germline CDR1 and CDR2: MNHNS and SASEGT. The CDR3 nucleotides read TGTGCCAGCGAAAAAAGGGGATGGACTGAAGCTTTCTTT. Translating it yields CASEKRGWTEAFF.

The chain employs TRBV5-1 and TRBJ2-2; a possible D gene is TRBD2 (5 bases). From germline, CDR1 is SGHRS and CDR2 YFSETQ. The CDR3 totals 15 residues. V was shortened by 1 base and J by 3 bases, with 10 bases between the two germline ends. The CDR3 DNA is TGCGCCAGCAGCTTGAATCCGGGGTACACCGGGGAGCTGTTTTTT. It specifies CASSLNPGYTGELFF.

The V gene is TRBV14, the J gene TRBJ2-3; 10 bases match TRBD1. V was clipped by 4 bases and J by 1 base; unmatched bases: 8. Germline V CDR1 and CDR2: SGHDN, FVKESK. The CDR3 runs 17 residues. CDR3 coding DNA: TGTGCCAGCAGCCCCCAATTGGGGACAGGGGGCACAGATACGCAGTATTTT. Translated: CASSPQLGTGGTDTQYF.